Included here is one T cell receptor (beta chain) sequence, with context. Its matching antigen is unknown. This CDR3 has 22 residues. Per the germline V gene, CDR1 is SGHAT and CDR2 is FQNNGV. Each CDR3 protein gets one entry in TCRdb, which reprocessed the 5' RACE reads and gives no DNA. This listing includes 500,000 to 600,000 distinct CDR3 sequences. The source of the sample is a study of T cells expressing NK-cell markers. About the research overall: Seven HCMV-seropositive donors and one seronegative donor made up the eight sequenced donors.

Study-level results: Several donors likewise had their CD3+CD56-NKG2C+ fraction led by these clonotypes. Nothing established the HCMV specificity of expanded NKG2C+ T cell clones. The dominant NKG2C+ clonotypes represented about 1.0-8% of CD8+ T cells in six donors.

The sample consisted of blood T cells: a sorted CD56 or NKG2C T cell subset, CD4+ or CD8+ T cells, or bulk PBMC T cells (not recorded which). The TCR comes from a man between 18 and 35 years old in good health. This chain joins TRBV11-2 and TRBJ2-5; TCRdb's D gene call, TRBD2, goes unchecked for lack of DNA. The CDR3 sequence is CASSLDLSDGTSGRGLQETQYF.